This TCR beta chain comes out of a study of spatial heterogeneity in lung cancer (dated by TCRdb to between 2018 and 2021). Some background on the complete study: Beta-chain transcripts were consistently detected in greater numbers than alpha-chain transcripts, which likely reflects a higher abundance of beta-chain transcripts. Nonsynonymous mutation counts, determined by whole-exome sequencing of tumor tissue, were related to features of the TCR repertoire. In the raw uncorrected reads, each unique combination of TCR and UMI appeared on average more than ten times. TCR alpha and beta repertoires were quantitatively compared across multiple tumor regions, matched nontumor lung and blood in non-small cell lung cancer. In tumor regions, TCR transcript counts showed a strong correlation with a T cell transcriptional module score derived from matched bulk RNA-seq. Both alpha and beta chains were TCR-sequenced in samples taken at surgery, namely 220 tumor regions, approximately 66 matched nontumor lung samples and approximately 58 PBMC samples.

CDR1 and CDR2 (WSHSY, SAAADI) derive from the germline V gene. CDR3 length: 12 amino acids, cysteine to phenylalanine. CDR3 DNA is the only sequence kept; it has 36 bases, read in frame from the first base. The junction shows trimming of 6 bases on V and 4 bases on J, plus 7 bases between the germline ends. The paper as a whole reports these results and caveats: TCR-seq coverage of tumor T cells was estimated at only approximately 7% for alpha chains and 12% to 15% for beta chains. The count of ubiquitous expanded TCRs correlated with the count of ubiquitous nonsynonymous mutations, and the count of regional expanded TCRs correlated with the count of regional nonsynonymous mutations. The tumor nonsynonymous mutation count correlated with the number of expanded intratumoral alpha and beta TCRs. Confirming at a functional level the hypothesis that regional TCRs recognize regional mutations was considered to require additional single-cell paired TCR alpha and beta sequencing.

As concerns this clonotype: Its target antigen remains unknown. Per-nucleotide qualities are absent, and no much larger clonotype sits a single base away.

The time point label of this sample denotes: sample taken at primary tumor resection. Donors were some 78 patients with early-stage, untreated non-small cell lung cancer from the lung TRACERx cohort. TCR sequencing used whole RNA extracted from tumor and nontumor lung tissue, or from cryopreserved PBMC samples, without cell sorting. Only patients for whom sufficient RNA was available from at least two tumor regions were selected for TCR sequencing. Tumor and adjacent nontumor lung specimens were reviewed by a lung pathologist before selection. Receptor amplification or capture employed 5' RACE. Sequencing used a NextSeq 500. The TCR library protocol attached a unique molecular identifier to each TCR cDNA molecule to allow correction of PCR and sequencing errors. Per the authors' processing: TCR identification, UMI-based error correction and CDR3 extraction were all carried out with Decombinator tools. TCRs above a frequency of 2 per 1,000, corresponding to the top 1% of the tumor frequency distribution, were defined as expanded. Expanded tumor TCRs were classed as regional if statistically deemed absent (corrected P<0.05) from at least one tumor region, otherwise ubiquitous. Renyi diversity was calculated using the R vegan package after each repertoire was subsampled 100 times to 5,000 TCRs. CDR3 similarity networks were constructed using string-kernel similarity of amino acid triplets, with links drawn between CDR3s whose pairwise similarity was above 0.82. The raw public reads went through TCRdb reprocessing: fastp at Q25, MiXCR clone calling, in-frame beta chains kept. Entries that share a CDR3 protein sequence are merged under the most common genes and DNA. For this entry, the V and J calls and clone size follow TCRdb and not the study's own pipeline. This sample gives approximately 2,700 distinct CDR3 sequences in total; around 11% of them show up just once. The ten largest clonotypes hold around 7.8% of the sample.

Recombination connected TRBV10-2 to TRBJ2-1, with the D gene too uncertain to name. The sequence derives from a female donor with early-stage non-small cell lung cancer. The sequenced sample was lung tumor tissue, obtained at surgery. The nucleotides read TGCGCCAGCAGGGCCCTTTACAATGAGCAGTTCTTC. This yields the protein CASRALYNEQFF.